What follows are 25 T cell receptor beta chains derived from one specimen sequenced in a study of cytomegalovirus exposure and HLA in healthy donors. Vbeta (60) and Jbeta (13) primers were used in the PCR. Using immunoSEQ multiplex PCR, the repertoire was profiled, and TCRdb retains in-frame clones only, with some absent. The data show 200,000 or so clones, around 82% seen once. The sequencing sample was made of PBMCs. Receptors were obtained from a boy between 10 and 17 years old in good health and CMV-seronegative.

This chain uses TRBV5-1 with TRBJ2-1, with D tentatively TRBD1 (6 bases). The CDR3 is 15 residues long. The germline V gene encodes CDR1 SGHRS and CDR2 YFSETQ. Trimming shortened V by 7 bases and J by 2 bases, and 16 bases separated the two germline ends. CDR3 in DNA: TGCGCCAGCCTTACAGGGACCGGGGCCTACAATGAGCAGTTCTTC. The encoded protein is CASLTGTGAYNEQFF.

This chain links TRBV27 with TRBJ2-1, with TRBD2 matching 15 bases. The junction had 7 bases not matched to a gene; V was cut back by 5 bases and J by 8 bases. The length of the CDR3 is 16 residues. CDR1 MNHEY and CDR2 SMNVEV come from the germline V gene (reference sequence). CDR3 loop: CASSRGLAGGRYEQFF. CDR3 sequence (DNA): TGTGCCAGCAGTCGCGGACTAGCGGGAGGGCGCTATGAGCAGTTCTTC.

The CDR3 nucleotides are TGTGCCAGCAGCTTGGGACAGCCGAACACTGAAGCTTTCTTT. Residues: CASSLGQPNTEAFF. This sequence joins TRBV5-6 and TRBJ1-1; tentative D call: TRBD1 (5 bases). The CDR3 contains 14 residues. The germline V gene encodes CDR1 SGHDT and CDR2 YYEEEE. Trimming cost V 0 bases and J 1 base, with 7 bases left between them. Filled out from reference TRBV5-6 and TRBJ1-1, the complete variable domain reads DAGVTQSPTHLIKTRGQQVTLRCSPKSGHDTVSWYQQALGQGPQFIFQYYEEEERQRGNFPDRFSGHQFPNYSSELNVNALLLGDSALYLCASSLGQPNTEAFFGQGTRLTVV.

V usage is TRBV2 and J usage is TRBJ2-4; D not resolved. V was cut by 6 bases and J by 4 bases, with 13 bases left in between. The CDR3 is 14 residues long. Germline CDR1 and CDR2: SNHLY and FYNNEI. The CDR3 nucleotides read TGTGCCAGCAGGTACACCCTCCAAAAAAACATTCAGTACTTC. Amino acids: CASRYTLQKNIQYF.

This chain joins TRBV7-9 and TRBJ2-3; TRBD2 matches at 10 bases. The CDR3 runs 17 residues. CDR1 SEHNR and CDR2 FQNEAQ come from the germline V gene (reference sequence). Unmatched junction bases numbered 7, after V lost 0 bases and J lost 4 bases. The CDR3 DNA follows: TGTGCCAGCAGCTTAGCCGCTAGCGGGAGAGGGCCAGATACGCAGTATTTT. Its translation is CASSLAASGRGPDTQYF.

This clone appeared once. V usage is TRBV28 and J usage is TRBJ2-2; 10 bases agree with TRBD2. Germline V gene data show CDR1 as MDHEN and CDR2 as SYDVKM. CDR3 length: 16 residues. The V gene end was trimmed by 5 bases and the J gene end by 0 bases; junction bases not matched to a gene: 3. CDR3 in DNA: TGTGCCAGCAGTCGCACTAGCGGGGCGAACACCGGGGAGCTGTTTTTT. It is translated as CASSRTSGANTGELFF.

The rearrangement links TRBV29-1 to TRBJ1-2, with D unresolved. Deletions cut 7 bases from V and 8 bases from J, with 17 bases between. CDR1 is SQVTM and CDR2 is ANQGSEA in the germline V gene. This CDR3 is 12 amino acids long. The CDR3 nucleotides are TGCAGCGGCGAAAGAGGGTGGTACGGCTACACCTTC. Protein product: CSGERGWYGYTF.

The CDR3, as DNA: TGTGCCAGCAGCGTAGCTCCTTACGGGCGGGCCTCTGGAAACACCATATATTTT. Translated: CASSVAPYGRASGNTIYF. This chain uses TRBV9 with TRBJ1-3, with D unclear. Between the trimmed V and J ends, which lost 0 bases and 0 bases, there was a span of 16 bases. The CDR3 extends over 18 amino acids. Germline V gene lookup returns CDR1 SGDLS and CDR2 YYNGEE.

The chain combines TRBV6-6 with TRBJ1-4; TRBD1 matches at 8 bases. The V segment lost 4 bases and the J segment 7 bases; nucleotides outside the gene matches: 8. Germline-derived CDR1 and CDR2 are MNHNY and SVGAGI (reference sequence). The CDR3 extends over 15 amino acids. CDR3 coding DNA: TGTGCCAGCAGTTTCCCCGGGACAGGAGCTGAAAAACTGTTTTTT. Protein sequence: CASSFPGTGAEKLFF.

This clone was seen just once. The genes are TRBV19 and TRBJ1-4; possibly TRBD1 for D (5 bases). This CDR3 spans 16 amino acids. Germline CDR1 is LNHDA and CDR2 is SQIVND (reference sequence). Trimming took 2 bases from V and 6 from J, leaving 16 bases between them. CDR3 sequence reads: CASSIIYQGPDEKLFF. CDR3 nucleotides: TGTGCCAGTAGTATAATATATCAGGGCCCAGATGAAAAACTGTTTTTT.

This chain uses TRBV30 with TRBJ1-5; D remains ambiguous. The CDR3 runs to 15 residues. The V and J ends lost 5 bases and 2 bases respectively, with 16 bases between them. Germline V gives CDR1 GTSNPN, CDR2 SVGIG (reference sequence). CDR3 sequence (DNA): TGTGCCTGGGGGGAGAGGGAAGGCCGCAATCAGCCCCAGCATTTT. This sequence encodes CAWGEREGRNQPQHF.

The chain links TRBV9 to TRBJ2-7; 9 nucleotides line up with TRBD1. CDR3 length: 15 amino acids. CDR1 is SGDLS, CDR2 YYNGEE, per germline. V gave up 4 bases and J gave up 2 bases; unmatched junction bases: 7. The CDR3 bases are TGTGCCAGCAGCCGGGTAGGGACAGGGACCTACGAGCAGTACTTC. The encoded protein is CASSRVGTGTYEQYF.

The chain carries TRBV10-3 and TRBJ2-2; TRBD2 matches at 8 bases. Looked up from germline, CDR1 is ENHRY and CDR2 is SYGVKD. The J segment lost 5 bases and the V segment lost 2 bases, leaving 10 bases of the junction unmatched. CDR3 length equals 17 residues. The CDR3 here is CAISEPLSGRGTGELFF. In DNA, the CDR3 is TGTGCCATCAGTGAGCCCCTCAGCGGGAGAGGGACCGGGGAGCTGTTTTTT.

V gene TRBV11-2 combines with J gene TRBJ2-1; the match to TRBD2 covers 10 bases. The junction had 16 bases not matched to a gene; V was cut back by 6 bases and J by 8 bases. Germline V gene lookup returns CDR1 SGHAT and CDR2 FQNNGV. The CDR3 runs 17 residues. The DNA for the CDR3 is TGTGCCAGCAGACTCCGGGTAGCGGGGGGAAAACGTTATGAGCAGTTCTTC. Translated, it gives CASRLRVAGGKRYEQFF.

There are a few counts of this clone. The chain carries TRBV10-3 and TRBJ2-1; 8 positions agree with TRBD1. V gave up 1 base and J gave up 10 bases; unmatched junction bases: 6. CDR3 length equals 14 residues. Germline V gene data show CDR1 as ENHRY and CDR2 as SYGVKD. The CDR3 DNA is TGTGCCATCAGTGAGTTAGGACAGGGCGGAGAGCAGTTCTTC. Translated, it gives CAISELGQGGEQFF.

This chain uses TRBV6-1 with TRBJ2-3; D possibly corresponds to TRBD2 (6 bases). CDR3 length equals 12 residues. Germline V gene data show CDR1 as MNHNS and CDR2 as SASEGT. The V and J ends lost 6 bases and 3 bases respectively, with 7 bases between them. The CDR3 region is CASRRETDTQYF. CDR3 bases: TGTGCCAGCAGACGGGAGACAGATACGCAGTATTTT.

CDR3 nucleotides: TGTGCCAGCAGCAACAGGGAGAAATTTAACTATGGCTACACCTTC. Translating it yields CASSNREKFNYGYTF. V is TRBV6-1 and J is TRBJ1-2; tentative D call: TRBD1 (6 bases). The germline CDR1 and CDR2 sequences are MNHNS and SASEGT. This CDR3 comprises 15 residues. The V end lost 6 bases, the J end lost 1 base, and 15 bases lay between the germline ends.

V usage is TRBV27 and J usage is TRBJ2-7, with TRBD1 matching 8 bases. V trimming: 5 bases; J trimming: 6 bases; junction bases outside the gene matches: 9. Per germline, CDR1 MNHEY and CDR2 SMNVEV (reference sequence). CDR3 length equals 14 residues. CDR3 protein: CASSSPSRGLEQYF. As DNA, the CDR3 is TGTGCCAGCAGTAGCCCAAGCAGGGGGCTCGAGCAGTACTTC.

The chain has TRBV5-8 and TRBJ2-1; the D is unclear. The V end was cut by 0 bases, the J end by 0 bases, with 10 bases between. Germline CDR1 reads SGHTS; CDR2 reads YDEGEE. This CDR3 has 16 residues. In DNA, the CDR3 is TGTGCCAGCAGCTTGGAAGTACTTAGCTCCTACAATGAGCAGTTCTTC. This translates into CASSLEVLSSYNEQFF.

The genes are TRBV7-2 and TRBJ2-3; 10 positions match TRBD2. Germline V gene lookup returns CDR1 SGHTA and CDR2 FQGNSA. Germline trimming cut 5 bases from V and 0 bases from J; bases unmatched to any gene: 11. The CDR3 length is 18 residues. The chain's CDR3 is CASSHTLAGVRSTDTQYF. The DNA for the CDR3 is TGTGCCAGCAGCCACACTCTAGCGGGGGTCCGAAGCACAGATACGCAGTATTTT. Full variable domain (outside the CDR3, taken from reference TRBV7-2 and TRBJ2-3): GAGVSQSPSNKVTEKGKDVELRCDPISGHTALYWYRQSLGQGLEFLIYFQGNSAPDKSGLPSDRFSAERTGGSVSTLTIQRTQQEDSAVYLCASSHTLAGVRSTDTQYFGPGTRLTVL.

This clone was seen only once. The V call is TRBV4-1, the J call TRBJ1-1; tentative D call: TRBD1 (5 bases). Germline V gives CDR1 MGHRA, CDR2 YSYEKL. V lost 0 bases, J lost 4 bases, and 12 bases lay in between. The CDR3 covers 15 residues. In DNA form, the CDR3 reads TGCGCCAGCAGCCAAGATCGGATCGGGGGCACTGAAGCTTTCTTT. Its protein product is CASSQDRIGGTEAFF.

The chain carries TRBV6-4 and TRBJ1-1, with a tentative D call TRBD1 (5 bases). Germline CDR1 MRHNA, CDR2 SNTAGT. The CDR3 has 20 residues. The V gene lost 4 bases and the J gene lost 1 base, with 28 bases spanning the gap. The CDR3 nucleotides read TGTGCCAGCAGTGCCATAAAACTCCAGGGATCCCCCCGGAAGAACACTGAAGCTTTCTTT. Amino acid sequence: CASSAIKLQGSPRKNTEAFF.

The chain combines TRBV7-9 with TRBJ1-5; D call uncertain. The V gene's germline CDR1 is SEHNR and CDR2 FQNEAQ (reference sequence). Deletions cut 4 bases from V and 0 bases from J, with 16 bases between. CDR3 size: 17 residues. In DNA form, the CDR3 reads TGTGCCAGCAGCTCCCAATCGGGGTATGGTAGCAATCAGCCCCAGCATTTT. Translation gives CASSSQSGYGSNQPQHF.

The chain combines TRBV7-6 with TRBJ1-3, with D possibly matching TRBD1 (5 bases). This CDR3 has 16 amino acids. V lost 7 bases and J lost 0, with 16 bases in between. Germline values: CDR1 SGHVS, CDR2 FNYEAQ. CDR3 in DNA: TGTGCCAGCACCCCCCGGGACTCCCTCTCTGGAAACACCATATATTTT. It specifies CASTPRDSLSGNTIYF.

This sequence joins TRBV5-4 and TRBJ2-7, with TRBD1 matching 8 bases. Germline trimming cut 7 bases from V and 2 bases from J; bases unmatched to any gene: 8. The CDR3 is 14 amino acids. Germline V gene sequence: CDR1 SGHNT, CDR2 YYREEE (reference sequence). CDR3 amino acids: CASAQGGFPYEQYF. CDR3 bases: TGTGCCAGCGCACAGGGGGGATTCCCCTACGAGCAGTACTTC.